This entry describes one T cell receptor beta chain. PCR involved 60 Vbeta and 13 Jbeta primers. Method: immunoSEQ multiplex PCR; TCRdb's copy keeps in-frame clones and lacks some. The repertoire includes over 70,000 clones, around 80% of them detected once, and roughly 3% sits in the top ten. The V end lost 1 base, the J end lost 2 bases, and 18 bases lay between the germline ends. Germline values: CDR1 LGHNA, CDR2 YSLEER. The CDR3 has 18 amino acids. The data stem from a study of cytomegalovirus exposure and HLA in healthy donors. This TCR was sampled from a man in his fifties or sixties in good health and CMV-seropositive. The chain is built from TRBV4-3 and TRBJ2-1; D remains unclear. Sequenced: PBMCs. The CDR3 bases are TGCGCCAGCAGCCAAGTCATAGACGCAGAGCGTCCCTACAATGAGCAGTTCTTC. This translates into CASSQVIDAERPYNEQFF.